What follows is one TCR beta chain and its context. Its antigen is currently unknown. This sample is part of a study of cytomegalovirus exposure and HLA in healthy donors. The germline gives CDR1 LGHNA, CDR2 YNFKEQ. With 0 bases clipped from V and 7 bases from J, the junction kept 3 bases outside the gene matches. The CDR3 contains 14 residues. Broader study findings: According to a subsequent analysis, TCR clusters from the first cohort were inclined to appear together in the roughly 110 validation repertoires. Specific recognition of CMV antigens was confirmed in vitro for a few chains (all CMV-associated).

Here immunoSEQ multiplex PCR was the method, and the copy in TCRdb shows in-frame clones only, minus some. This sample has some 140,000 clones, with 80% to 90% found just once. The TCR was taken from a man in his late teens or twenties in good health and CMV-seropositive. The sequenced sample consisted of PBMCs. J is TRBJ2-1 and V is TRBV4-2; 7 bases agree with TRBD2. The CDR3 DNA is TGTGCCAGCAGCCAAGATGTCGGGGGGAATGAGCAGTTCTTC. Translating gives CASSQDVGGNEQFF.